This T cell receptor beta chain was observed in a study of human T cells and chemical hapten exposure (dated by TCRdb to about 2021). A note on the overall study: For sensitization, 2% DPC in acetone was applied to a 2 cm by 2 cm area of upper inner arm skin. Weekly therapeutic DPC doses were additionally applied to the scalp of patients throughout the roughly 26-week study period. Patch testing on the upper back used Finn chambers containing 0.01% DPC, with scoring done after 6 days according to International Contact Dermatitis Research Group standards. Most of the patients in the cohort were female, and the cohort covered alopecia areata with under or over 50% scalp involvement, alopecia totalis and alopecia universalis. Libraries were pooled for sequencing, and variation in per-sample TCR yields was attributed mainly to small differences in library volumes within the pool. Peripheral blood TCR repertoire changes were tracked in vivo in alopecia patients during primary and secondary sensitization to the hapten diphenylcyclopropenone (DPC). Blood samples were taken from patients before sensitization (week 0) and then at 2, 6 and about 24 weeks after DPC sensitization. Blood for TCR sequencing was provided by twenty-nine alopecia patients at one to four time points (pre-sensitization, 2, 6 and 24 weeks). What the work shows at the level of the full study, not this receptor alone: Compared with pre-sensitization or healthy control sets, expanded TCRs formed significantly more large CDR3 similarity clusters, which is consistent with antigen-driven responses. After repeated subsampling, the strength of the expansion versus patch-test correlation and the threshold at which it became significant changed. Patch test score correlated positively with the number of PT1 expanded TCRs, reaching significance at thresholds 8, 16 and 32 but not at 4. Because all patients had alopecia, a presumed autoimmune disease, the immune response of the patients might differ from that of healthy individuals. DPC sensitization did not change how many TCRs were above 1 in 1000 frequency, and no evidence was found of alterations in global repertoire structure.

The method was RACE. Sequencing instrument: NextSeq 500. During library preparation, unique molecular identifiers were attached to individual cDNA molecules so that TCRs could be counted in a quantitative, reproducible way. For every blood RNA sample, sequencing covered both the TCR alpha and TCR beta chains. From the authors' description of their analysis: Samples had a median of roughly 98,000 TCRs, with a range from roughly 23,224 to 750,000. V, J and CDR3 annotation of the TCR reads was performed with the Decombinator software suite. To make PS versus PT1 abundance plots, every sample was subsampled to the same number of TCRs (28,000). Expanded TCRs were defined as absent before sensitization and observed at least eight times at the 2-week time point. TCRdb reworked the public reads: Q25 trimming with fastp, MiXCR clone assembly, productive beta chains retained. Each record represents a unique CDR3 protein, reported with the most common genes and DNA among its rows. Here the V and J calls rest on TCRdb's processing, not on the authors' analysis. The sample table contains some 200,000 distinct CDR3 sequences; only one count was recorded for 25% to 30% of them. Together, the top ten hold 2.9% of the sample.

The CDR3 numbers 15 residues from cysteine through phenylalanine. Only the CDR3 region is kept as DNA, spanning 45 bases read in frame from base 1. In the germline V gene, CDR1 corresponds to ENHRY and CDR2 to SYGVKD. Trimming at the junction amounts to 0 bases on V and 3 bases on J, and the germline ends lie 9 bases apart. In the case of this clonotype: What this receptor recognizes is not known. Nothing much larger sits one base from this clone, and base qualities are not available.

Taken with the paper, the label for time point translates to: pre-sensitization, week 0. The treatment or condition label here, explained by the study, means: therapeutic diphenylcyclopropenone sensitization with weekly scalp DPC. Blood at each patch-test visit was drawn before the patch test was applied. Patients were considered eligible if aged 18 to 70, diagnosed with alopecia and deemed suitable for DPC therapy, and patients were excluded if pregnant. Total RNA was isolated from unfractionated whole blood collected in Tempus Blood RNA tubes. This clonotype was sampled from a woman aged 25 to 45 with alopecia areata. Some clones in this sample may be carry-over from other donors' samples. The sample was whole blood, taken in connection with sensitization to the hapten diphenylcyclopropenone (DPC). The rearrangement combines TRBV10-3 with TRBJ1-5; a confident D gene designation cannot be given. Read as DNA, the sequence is TGTGCCATCAGTGAGTCGTTGGCCGACAATCAGCCCCAGCATTTT. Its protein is CAISESLADNQPQHF.